Here is one T cell receptor (beta chain) with its context. The antigen remains unidentified. Between the trimmed V and J ends, which lost 5 bases and 0 bases, there was a span of 9 bases. The CDR3 has 14 residues. Germline CDR1 is SGHVS and CDR2 is FNYEAQ. TCRdb's copy holds only in-frame clones and misses some; the assay was immunoSEQ multiplex PCR. The sample lists about 140,000 clones; more than 80% were seen once. This sample was included in a study of T cell responses to AZD1222 COVID-19 vaccine. Study results and limitations: In a largely white British group with more females than males, clonal diversity was possibly underestimated.

The rearrangement joins TRBV7-6 to TRBJ2-3; possibly TRBD1 or TRBD2 for D (5 bases each). Sequencing was performed on peripheral blood, taken 28 days after the second dose of the MenACWY control vaccine. The sequence was obtained from an adult who received the MenACWY meningococcal vaccine as a control. The DNA of the CDR3 is TGTGCCAGCAGCCTCCGGGACAGCACAGATACGCAGTATTTT. Translation: CASSLRDSTDTQYF.